These 22 T cell receptor beta chains originate from one sample sequenced in a study of PD-L1 blockade in urothelial cancer. The table came from immunoSEQ multiplex PCR; TCRdb's copy has only in-frame clones and leaves some out. The sample records around 50,000 clones, 75% to 85% being singletons. Specified time point: pretreatment peripheral blood. The specimen was PBMCs, collected around atezolizumab (anti-PD-L1) treatment. The source is a man between 45 and 60 years old with urothelial cancer.

The chain employs TRBV2 and TRBJ1-4, with 12 positions matching TRBD1. CDR1 is SNHLY, CDR2 FYNNEI, per germline. V lost 10 bases and J lost 7; bases outside the gene matches: 16. The CDR3 sequence is 17 residues long. CDR3 sequence reads: CATLPYGTGGGGEKLFF. DNA for the CDR3: TGTGCCACCCTCCCCTACGGGACAGGGGGCGGAGGTGAAAAACTGTTTTTT.

The chain recombines TRBV15 with TRBJ1-1; the D gene is possibly TRBD1 (6 bases). The germline CDR1 and CDR2 sequences are LNHNV and YYDKDF (reference sequence). The CDR3 length is 12 residues. Trimming removed 5 bases at V and 6 bases at J, with 10 bases between. Here the CDR3 reads CATSVGGAEAFF. Here the CDR3 DNA reads TGTGCCACCAGCGTAGGGGGGGCTGAAGCTTTCTTT.

The V and J genes are TRBV5-1 and TRBJ2-1; 8 positions match TRBD1. The CDR3 is 18 amino acids. Looked up from germline, CDR1 is SGHRS and CDR2 is YFSETQ. Trimming took 6 bases from V and 2 from J; bases not matched to a gene: 16. CDR3 protein: CASTSGTGRLVAYNEQFF. CDR3 nucleotides: TGCGCCAGCACCTCCGGGACAGGAAGATTAGTCGCCTACAATGAGCAGTTCTTC.

This clone showed up just a few times. The gene calls are TRBV4-2 and TRBJ1-1; 12 nucleotides line up with TRBD1. The CDR3 covers 17 residues. V lost 2 bases, J lost 4 bases, and 8 bases stayed unmatched. CDR1 LGHNA and CDR2 YNFKEQ come from the germline V gene. The CDR3 is CASSQTGTGGGSTEAFF. CDR3 DNA sequence: TGTGCCAGCAGCCAAACCGGGACAGGGGGCGGAAGCACTGAAGCTTTCTTT.

This clone was seen more than once but under ten times. The chain couples TRBV14 to TRBJ2-1; TRBD2 aligns across 9 bases. The CDR3 spans 15 residues. V shed 7 bases, J shed 7 bases, and the junction held 11 bases outside the gene matches. Germline V gene sequence: CDR1 SGHDN, CDR2 FVKESK. This CDR3 is CASNRALAGINEQFF. CDR3 nucleotide sequence: TGTGCCAGCAATCGGGCCCTAGCGGGGATTAATGAGCAGTTCTTC.

This chain connects TRBV4-1 to TRBJ2-3, with D maybe TRBD2 (5 bases). Trimming took 3 bases from V and 8 from J, leaving 9 bases between them. CDR1 and CDR2 (germline): MGHRA, YSYEKL. The CDR3 length is 12 residues. The DNA for the CDR3 is TGCGCCAGCAGCCAGGACTCCCCTACGCAGTATTTT. Translating it yields CASSQDSPTQYF.

The chain carries TRBV27 and TRBJ1-6; the match to TRBD1 covers 8 bases. The length of the CDR3 is 17 residues. CDR1 and CDR2 (germline): MNHEY, SMNVEV (reference sequence). The ends lost 6 bases at V and 4 bases at J; junction bases unmatched: 11. The CDR3 loop is CASSRSGGGYYNSPLHF. In DNA, the CDR3 is TGTGCCAGCAGCCGATCAGGGGGCGGGTATTATAATTCACCCCTCCACTTT.

The gene calls are TRBV19 and TRBJ1-1, with TRBD1 matching 8 bases. Germline CDR1 is LNHDA and CDR2 is SQIVND (reference sequence). The CDR3 length is 17 residues. The V and J ends lost 3 bases and 4 bases, in that order; junction bases with no gene match: 13. In nucleotides, the CDR3 is TGTGCCAGTAGTATTGGACAGGGAGGGAGCTGGGTCACTGAAGCTTTCTTT. This translates into CASSIGQGGSWVTEAFF.

The rearrangement uses TRBV6-5 and TRBJ2-5, with TRBD1 matching over 8 bases. CDR3 length: 13 amino acids. Germline CDR1 MNHEY, CDR2 SVGAGI. Losses at the gene ends were 7 bases for V and 2 bases for J; bases not matched to a gene: 3. The CDR3 coding sequence is TGTGCCAGCACCCGACAGGGGCAAGAGACCCAGTACTTC. It translates to CASTRQGQETQYF.

The gene calls are TRBV5-1 and TRBJ2-1; perhaps TRBD2 as D (5 bases). V lost 5 bases and J lost 1, with 16 bases in between. The CDR3 contains 16 residues. The germline gives CDR1 SGHRS, CDR2 YFSETQ. The CDR3 bases are TGCGCCAGCAGAACGGACGGAGGCATTTCCTACAATGAGCAGTTCTTC. It specifies CASRTDGGISYNEQFF.

The V and J genes are TRBV7-9 and TRBJ2-7; D perhaps matches TRBD1 (6 bases). This CDR3 has 12 residues. The germline gives CDR1 SEHNR, CDR2 FQNEAQ (reference sequence). Trimming pared 6 bases from V and 9 bases from J, leaving 15 bases between. In DNA form, the CDR3 reads TGTGCCAGCAGTTTGGATACAGGGACGCAGTACTTC. Its translation is CASSLDTGTQYF.

The chain has TRBV28 and TRBJ1-1, with D uncertain. Deletions cut 4 bases from V and 4 bases from J, with 13 bases between. CDR1 and CDR2 (germline): MDHEN, SYDVKM. This CDR3 has 14 amino acids. The CDR3 DNA is TGTGCCAGCAGTTCCCCAGGAGGGAGCACTGAAGCTTTCTTT. Protein product: CASSSPGGSTEAFF.

The V gene is TRBV27, the J gene TRBJ2-2; maybe TRBD2 (6 bases). Germline V gives CDR1 MNHEY, CDR2 SMNVEV (reference sequence). CDR3 length: 17 residues. V shed 4 bases and J shed 4 bases, with 19 bases lying between them. The DNA of the CDR3 is TGTGCCAGCAGTTCCCCGTCCGGGGGTGGGCGCACCGGGGAGCTGTTTTTT. This sequence encodes CASSSPSGGGRTGELFF.

The chain joins TRBV2 to TRBJ1-1; D not certain. The CDR3 covers 12 residues. Germline V gene lookup returns CDR1 SNHLY and CDR2 FYNNEI. V lost 4 bases and J 7 bases, leaving 10 bases between the germline ends. The CDR3 here is CASSVPGREAFF. CDR3 sequence (DNA): TGTGCCAGCAGTGTACCGGGTCGTGAAGCTTTCTTT.

This clone was seen more than once but under ten times. The J gene is TRBJ1-3, the V gene TRBV6-1; D possibly corresponds to TRBD1 (5 bases). Germline CDR1 is MNHNS and CDR2 is SASEGT. The CDR3 is made up of 15 amino acids. V gave up 1 base and J gave up 0 bases, with 7 bases separating them. The CDR3 protein is CASSEVGGSGNTIYF. The CDR3 DNA reads as TGTGCCAGCAGTGAAGTCGGGGGCTCTGGAAACACCATATATTTT.

The chain is built from TRBV29-1 and TRBJ2-7; perhaps TRBD1 as D (5 bases). V was pared by 2 bases and J by 6 bases, with 8 bases between. This CDR3 spans 11 amino acids. Per the germline V gene, CDR1 is SQVTM and CDR2 is ANQGSEA. The CDR3 loop reads CSVESQGEQYV. CDR3 bases: TGCAGCGTTGAAAGCCAGGGCGAGCAGTACGTC.

This clone was found a few times. J is TRBJ2-4 and V is TRBV11-2, with D perhaps matching TRBD2 (6 bases). The germline V gene encodes CDR1 SGHAT and CDR2 FQNNGV. The V end lost 0 bases, the J end lost 9 bases, and 21 bases lay between the germline ends. The CDR3 sequence is 17 residues long. As DNA, the CDR3 is TGTGCCAGCAGCTTAGATGGGGAGGACTTCCCGCCCCGCATTCAGTACTTC. It translates to CASSLDGEDFPPRIQYF.

This clone came up a few times. In DNA form, the CDR3 reads TGCGCCAGCAAAGCTGGGGGGGACGCCAGAGGGTACATTCAGTACTTC. Amino acid sequence: CASKAGGDARGYIQYF. The genes are TRBV5-1 and TRBJ2-4; 7 nucleotides line up with TRBD2. The CDR3 has 16 amino acids. J gave up 8 bases and V 6 bases, and 17 bases lay outside the gene matches. From germline, CDR1 is SGHRS and CDR2 YFSETQ.

This clone was detected once. The chain recombines TRBV7-9 with TRBJ1-5; TRBD1 aligns across 7 bases. This CDR3 spans 15 amino acids. The V gene end was trimmed by 5 bases and the J gene end by 4 bases; junction bases not matched to a gene: 8. Germline-derived CDR1 and CDR2 are SEHNR and FQNEAQ (reference sequence). This chain's CDR3 is CASSPPGTVNQPQHF. In nucleotides, the CDR3 is TGTGCCAGCAGCCCACCTGGGACAGTAAATCAGCCCCAGCATTTT.

In its sample, this clone was seen once. The missing conserved phenylalanine or tryptophan at the end of this CDR3 makes a read error likely. The chain uses TRBV2 and TRBJ1-2; D perhaps matches TRBD1 (5 bases). Trimming removed 5 bases from V and 2 bases from J, with 12 bases in between. The CDR3 length is 14 residues. Germline V CDR1 and CDR2: SNHLY, FYNNEI. The CDR3 DNA follows: TGTGCCAGCAGTTCGGAGGGACTAAACTATGGCTACACCTCC. This translates into CASSSEGLNYGYTS.

This chain uses TRBV10-2 with TRBJ2-3, with D tentatively TRBD1 (6 bases). The CDR3 sequence is 15 residues long. Per the germline V gene, CDR1 is WSHSY and CDR2 is SAAADI. Trimming shortened V by 3 bases and J by 3 bases, and 13 bases separated the two germline ends. DNA of the CDR3: TGCGCCAGCAGTGACCCCAGGGGCGGGACAGATACGCAGTATTTT. Its protein product is CASSDPRGGTDTQYF.

The V call is TRBV6-5, the J call TRBJ2-7; 10 nucleotides align to TRBD2. This CDR3 has 14 residues. J lost 3 bases, V lost 7 bases, and 6 bases had no gene match. The germline V gene has CDR1 MNHEY and CDR2 SVGAGI. This CDR3 is CASKAASGSYEQYF. The CDR3 DNA reads as TGTGCCAGCAAGGCGGCTAGCGGGAGCTACGAGCAGTACTTC.